This TCR beta chain originates from a study of blood T cell repertoires in COVID-19. The wider study: The origin of the acute and convalescent COVID-19 samples was the United States, Italy and Spain.

Original processing methods: Amplifying reference gene primers gave estimates of nucleated cell counts. Using immunoSEQ multiplex PCR, the repertoire was profiled, and TCRdb retains in-frame clones only, with some absent. That table is the source of V, J and clone size, and D and trimming were worked out from the DNA. Of about 70,000 clones in the sample, roughly four fifths were seen once. This clone is medium-sized by share. Germline V gene data show CDR1 as SEHNR and CDR2 as FQNEAQ (reference sequence). The CDR3 length is 15 residues. With V trimmed by 4 bases and J by 2 bases, 5 bases remained unmatched.

The TCR was taken from a woman aged 65 to 85 with acute or convalescent COVID-19. This chain connects TRBV7-9 to TRBJ1-1; TRBD1 agrees at 9 bases. Sequences were obtained from peripheral blood. CDR3 DNA sequence: TGTGCCAGCAGCTCCTGGACAGGGGTAAACACTGAAGCTTTCTTT. Translated, it gives CASSSWTGVNTEAFF.